Listed here are 5 T cell receptor beta chains from one sample, sequenced in a study of shared T cell receptors in the human thymus. Sequenced by immunoSEQ multiplex PCR; TCRdb stores in-frame clones only, minus some. Here the sample spans some 640,000 clones, more than 75% being singletons. Another study also made use of these data, one on human thymus T cells.

What was sequenced was thymocytes. The receptor source for this set is a boy under two years old with a congenital heart defect.

V usage is TRBV27 and J usage is TRBJ1-5; no definite D call. V was cut by 1 base and J by 5 bases, with 9 bases left in between. Per germline, CDR1 MNHEY and CDR2 SMNVEV (reference sequence). The CDR3 length is 14 residues. CDR3 sequence: CASSLYSLHQPQHF. The CDR3 coding sequence is TGTGCCAGCAGTTTATACAGTTTACATCAGCCCCAGCATTTT.

J is TRBJ2-6 and V is TRBV30; 8 nucleotides line up with TRBD1. Germline CDR1 and CDR2: GTSNPN and SVGIG (reference sequence). The CDR3 is made up of 19 amino acids. V trimming: 6 bases; J trimming: 2 bases; junction bases outside the gene matches: 18. The CDR3 nucleotides are TGTGCCTGTGGGGCCGGAACAGGGGGTTTTGTCGCTGGGGCCAACGTCCTGACTTTC. Amino acids: CACGAGTGGFVAGANVLTF.

For the CDR3, the DNA is TGTGCCAGCAGTGATGCGGTCACAGATACGCAGTATTTT. Its translation: CASSDAVTDTQYF. The chain recombines TRBV6-4 with TRBJ2-3; the D is unclear. Germline-derived CDR1 and CDR2 are MRHNA and SNTAGT. This CDR3 has 13 residues. V gave up 3 bases and J gave up 2 bases, with 6 bases separating them.

The CDR3 reads CASTIGGTSGNTGELFF. The CDR3 nucleotides read TGTGCCAGTACCATAGGGGGGACTAGCGGGAACACCGGGGAGCTGTTTTTT. The chain recombines TRBV19 with TRBJ2-2; 11 bases map to TRBD2. CDR3 length: 17 residues. V gave up 7 bases and J gave up 1 base; unmatched junction bases: 8. From germline, CDR1 is LNHDA and CDR2 SQIVND (reference sequence). Looking up the rest from reference TRBV19 and TRBJ2-2 gives the full variable domain: DGGITQSPKYLFRKEGQNVTLSCEQNLNHDAMYWYRQDPGQGLRLIYYSQIVNDFQKGDIAEGYSVSREKKESFPLTVTSAQKNPTAFYLCASTIGGTSGNTGELFFGEGSRLTVL.

This chain links TRBV19 with TRBJ1-4; D is possibly TRBD1 (6 bases). The CDR3 has 17 residues. V lost 3 bases to trimming and J lost 0 bases, with 14 bases between them. Germline values: CDR1 LNHDA, CDR2 SQIVND (reference sequence). The DNA of the CDR3 is TGTGCCAGTAGTATCCCGACAGGTGGCTCAACTAATGAAAAACTGTTTTTT. It codes for CASSIPTGGSTNEKLFF.